This T cell receptor (beta chain) appears in the sequencing data of a study of early T cells in non-severe SARS-CoV-2 infection. Study as a whole: Alpha and beta chains were unpaired, from unsorted whole-blood bulk RNA.

The protocol attached unique molecular identifiers to individual cDNA molecules. TCRdb reanalysed the 5' RACE reads using MiXCR and keeps one entry per CDR3 protein. The sample has 32,000 or so distinct CDR3 sequences; 5.9% are singletons. This clonotype was detected ten times or more. The antigen is undetermined. Findings and limits, study-wide: Matching results from VDJdb favored anti-spike CD8 responses, leaving private and CD4 specificities undetected.

The sequence came from an adult who was a healthcare worker with PCR-confirmed SARS-CoV-2 infection or an uninfected control (not recorded which). Sequencing was carried out using whole blood.

The DNA of the CDR3 is TGCAGTGCCGCAGCCCCTTGGGGGAGGTTCTTC. This sequence encodes CSAAAPWGRFF. This chain joins TRBV20-1 and TRBJ2-1; D possibly matches TRBD1 or TRBD2 (5 bases each). The CDR3 covers 11 residues. Germline-derived CDR1 and CDR2 are DFQATT and SNEGSKA (reference sequence). V lost 6 bases and J lost 15, with 18 bases in between.